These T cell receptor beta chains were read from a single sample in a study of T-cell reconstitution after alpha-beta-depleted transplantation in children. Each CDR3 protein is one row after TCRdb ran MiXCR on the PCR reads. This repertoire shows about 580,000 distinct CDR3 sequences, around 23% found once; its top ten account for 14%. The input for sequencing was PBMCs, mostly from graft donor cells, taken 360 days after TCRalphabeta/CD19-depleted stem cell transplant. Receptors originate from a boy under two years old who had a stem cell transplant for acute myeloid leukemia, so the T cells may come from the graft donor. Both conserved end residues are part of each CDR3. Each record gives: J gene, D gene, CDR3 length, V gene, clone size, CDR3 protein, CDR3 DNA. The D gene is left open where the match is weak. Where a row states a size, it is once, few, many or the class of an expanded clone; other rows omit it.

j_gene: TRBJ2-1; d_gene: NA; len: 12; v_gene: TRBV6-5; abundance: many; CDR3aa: CASSWQDGEQFF; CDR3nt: TGTGCCAGCAGTTGGCAGGACGGTGAGCAGTTCTTC
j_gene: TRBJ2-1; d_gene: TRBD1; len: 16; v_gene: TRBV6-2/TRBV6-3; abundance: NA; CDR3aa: CASVSQGAFYYNEQFF; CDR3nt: TGTGCCAGCGTTTCACAGGGGGCGTTTTACTACAATGAGCAGTTCTTC
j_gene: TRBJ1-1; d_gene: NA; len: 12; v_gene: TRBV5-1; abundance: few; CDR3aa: CASSFENTEAFF; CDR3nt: TGCGCCAGCAGCTTTGAGAACACTGAAGCTTTCTTT
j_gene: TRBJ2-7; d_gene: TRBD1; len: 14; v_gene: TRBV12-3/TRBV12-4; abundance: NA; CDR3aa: CASSALTGSYEQYF; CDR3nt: TGTGCCAGCAGCGCTCTGACAGGGTCCTACGAGCAGTACTTC
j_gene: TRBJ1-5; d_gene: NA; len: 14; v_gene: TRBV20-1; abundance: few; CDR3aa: CSARDRLGNQPQHF; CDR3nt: TGCAGTGCTAGAGATCGCTTGGGGAATCAGCCCCAGCATTTT
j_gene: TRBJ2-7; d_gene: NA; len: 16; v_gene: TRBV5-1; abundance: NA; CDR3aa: CASSLGFGPPGYEQYF; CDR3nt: TGCGCCAGCAGCTTGGGGTTCGGACCACCTGGCTACGAGCAGTACTTC
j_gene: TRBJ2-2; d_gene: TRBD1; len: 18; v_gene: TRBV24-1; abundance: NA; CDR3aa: CATSDIDRGIGYTGELFF; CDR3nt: TGTGCCACCAGTGATATAGACAGGGGGATAGGATACACCGGGGAGCTGTTTTTT
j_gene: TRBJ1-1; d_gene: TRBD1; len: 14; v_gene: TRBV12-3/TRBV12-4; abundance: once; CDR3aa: CASSWGQENTEAFF; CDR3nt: TGTGCCAGCAGTTGGGGACAGGAGAACACTGAAGCTTTCTTT
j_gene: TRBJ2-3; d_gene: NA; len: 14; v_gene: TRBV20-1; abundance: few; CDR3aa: CSARDRASFNTQYF; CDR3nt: TGCAGTGCGAGAGACCGGGCTAGCTTTAATACGCAGTATTTT
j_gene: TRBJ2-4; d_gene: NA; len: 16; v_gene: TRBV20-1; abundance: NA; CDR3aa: CSVGHRVEGAKNIQYF; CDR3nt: TGCAGTGTTGGGCACAGGGTCGAGGGGGCCAAAAACATTCAGTACTTC
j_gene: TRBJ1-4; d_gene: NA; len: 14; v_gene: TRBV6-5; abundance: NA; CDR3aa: CASSYSGSREKLFF; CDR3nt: TGTGCCAGCAGTTATTCAGGGAGTAGGGAAAAACTGTTTTTT
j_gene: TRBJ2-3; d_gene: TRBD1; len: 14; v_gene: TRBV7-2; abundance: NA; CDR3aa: CASSLGATGQEKYF; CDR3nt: TGTGCCAGCAGTTTAGGGGCAACGGGACAGGAAAAGTATTTT
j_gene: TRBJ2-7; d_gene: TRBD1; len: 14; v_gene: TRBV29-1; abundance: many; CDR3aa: CSVSAGTGGREQYF; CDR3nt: TGCAGCGTTTCCGCCGGGACAGGGGGCCGCGAGCAGTACTTC
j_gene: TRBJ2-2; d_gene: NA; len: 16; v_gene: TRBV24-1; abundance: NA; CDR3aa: CATSDFNGGTTGELFF; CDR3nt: TGTGCCACCAGTGATTTTAACGGGGGAACCACCGGGGAGCTGTTTTTT
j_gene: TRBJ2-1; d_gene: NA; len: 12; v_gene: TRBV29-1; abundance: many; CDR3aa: CSVESRDYEQFF; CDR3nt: TGCAGCGTGGAATCCCGGGATTATGAGCAGTTCTTC
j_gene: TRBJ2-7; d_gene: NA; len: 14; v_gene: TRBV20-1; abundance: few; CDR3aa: CSASGARGIYEQYF; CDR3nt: TGCAGTGCTAGCGGAGCCAGGGGAATTTACGAGCAGTACTTC
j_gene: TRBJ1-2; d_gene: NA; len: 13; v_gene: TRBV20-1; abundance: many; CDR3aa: CSASSREAKGYTF; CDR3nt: TGCAGTGCTAGTTCCAGGGAGGCAAAGGGCTACACCTTC
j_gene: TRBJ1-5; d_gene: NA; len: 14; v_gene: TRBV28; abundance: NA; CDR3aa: CAARGVNSNQPQHF; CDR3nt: TGTGCCGCCCGCGGGGTGAATAGCAATCAGCCCCAGCATTTT
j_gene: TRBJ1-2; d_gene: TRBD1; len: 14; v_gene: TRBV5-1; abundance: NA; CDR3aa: CASSFTQGQKGYTF; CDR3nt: TGCGCCAGCAGCTTCACTCAGGGACAGAAAGGCTACACCTTC
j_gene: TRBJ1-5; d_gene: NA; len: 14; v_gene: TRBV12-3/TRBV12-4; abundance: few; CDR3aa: CASSSGRSSEPQHF; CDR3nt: TGTGCCAGCAGTTCGGGACGGTCCTCGGAGCCCCAGCATTTT
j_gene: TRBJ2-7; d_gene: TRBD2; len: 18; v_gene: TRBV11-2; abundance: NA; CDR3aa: CASSPRTSGGVSSYEQYF; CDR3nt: TGTGCCAGCAGCCCCCGGACTAGCGGGGGTGTAAGCTCCTACGAGCAGTACTTC
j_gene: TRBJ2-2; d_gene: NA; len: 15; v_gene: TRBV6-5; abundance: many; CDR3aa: CASSYSSVNTGELFF; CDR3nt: TGTGCCAGCAGTTACTCGTCGGTAAACACCGGGGAGCTGTTTTTT
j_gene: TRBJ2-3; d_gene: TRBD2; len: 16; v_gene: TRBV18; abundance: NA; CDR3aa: CASSLISGGSTDTQYF; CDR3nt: TGTGCCAGCTCACTTATTAGCGGGGGAAGCACAGATACGCAGTATTTT
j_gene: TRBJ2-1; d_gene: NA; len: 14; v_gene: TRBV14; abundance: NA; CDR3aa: CASSQSGSYNEQFF; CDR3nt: TGTGCCAGCAGCCAAAGCGGAAGCTACAATGAGCAGTTCTTC
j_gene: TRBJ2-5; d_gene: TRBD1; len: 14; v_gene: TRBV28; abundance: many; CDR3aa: CASSSSGTEETQYF; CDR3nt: TGTGCCAGCAGTTCGTCCGGGACAGAAGAGACCCAGTACTTC
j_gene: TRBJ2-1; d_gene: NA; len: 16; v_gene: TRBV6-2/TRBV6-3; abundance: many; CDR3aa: CASTFKPENLGNEQFF; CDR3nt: TGTGCCAGCACCTTCAAGCCCGAAAATCTGGGTAATGAGCAGTTCTTC
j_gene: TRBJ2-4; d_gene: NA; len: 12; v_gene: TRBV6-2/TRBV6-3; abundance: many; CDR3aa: CANEDPKNIQYF; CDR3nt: TGTGCCAACGAAGATCCCAAAAACATTCAGTACTTC
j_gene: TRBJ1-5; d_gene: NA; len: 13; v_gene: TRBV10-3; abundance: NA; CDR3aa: CAISDRGGQPQHF; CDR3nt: TGTGCCATCAGTGACAGGGGAGGCCAGCCCCAGCATTTT
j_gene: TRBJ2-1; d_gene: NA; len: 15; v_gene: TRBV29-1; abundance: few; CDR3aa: CSQTTQGRGRDEQFF; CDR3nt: TGCAGCCAAACAACGCAGGGGCGGGGGAGGGATGAGCAGTTCTTC
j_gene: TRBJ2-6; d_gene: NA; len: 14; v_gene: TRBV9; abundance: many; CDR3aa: CASSQYSGANVLTF; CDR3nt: TGTGCCAGCAGTCAGTACTCTGGGGCCAACGTCCTGACTTTC
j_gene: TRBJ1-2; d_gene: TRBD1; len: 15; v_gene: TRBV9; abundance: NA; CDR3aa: CASSVMGQGNYGYTF; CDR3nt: TGTGCCAGCAGCGTAATGGGACAGGGTAACTATGGCTACACCTTC
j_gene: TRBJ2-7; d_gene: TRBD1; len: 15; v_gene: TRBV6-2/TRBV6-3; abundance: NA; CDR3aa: CASSQLGQGNYEQYF; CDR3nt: TGTGCCAGCAGCCAACTGGGACAGGGGAACTACGAGCAGTACTTC
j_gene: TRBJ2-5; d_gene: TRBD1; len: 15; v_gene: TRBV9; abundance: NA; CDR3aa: CASSVAGQTGETQYF; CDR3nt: TGTGCCAGCAGCGTAGCGGGACAGACGGGAGAGACCCAGTACTTC
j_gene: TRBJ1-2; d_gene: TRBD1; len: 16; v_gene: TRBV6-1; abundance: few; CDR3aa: CASRGRPGQENYGYTF; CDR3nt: TGTGCCAGCAGGGGCCGGCCCGGACAGGAGAACTATGGCTACACCTTC
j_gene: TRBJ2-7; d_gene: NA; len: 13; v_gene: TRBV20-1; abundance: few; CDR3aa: CSAKRTDSYEQYF; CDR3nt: TGCAGTGCAAAACGGACGGACTCCTACGAGCAGTACTTC
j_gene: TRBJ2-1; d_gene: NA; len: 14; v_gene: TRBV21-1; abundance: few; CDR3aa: CASSKGDRASEQFF; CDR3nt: TGTGCCAGCAGCAAGGGAGACAGGGCTAGTGAGCAGTTCTTC
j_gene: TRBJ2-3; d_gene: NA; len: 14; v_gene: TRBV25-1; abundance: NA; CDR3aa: CASSPPGLTHTQYF; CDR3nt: TGTGCCAGCAGTCCCCCCGGGCTTACCCATACGCAGTATTTT
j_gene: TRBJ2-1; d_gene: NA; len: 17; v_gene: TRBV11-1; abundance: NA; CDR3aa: CASSLSPVRTSYNEQFF; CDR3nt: TGTGCCAGCAGCTTATCTCCGGTGAGGACATCCTACAATGAGCAGTTCTTC
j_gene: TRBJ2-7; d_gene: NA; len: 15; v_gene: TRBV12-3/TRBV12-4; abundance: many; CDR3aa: CASSHYSGRSYEQYF; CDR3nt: TGTGCCAGCAGTCATTACTCGGGACGCTCCTACGAGCAGTACTTC
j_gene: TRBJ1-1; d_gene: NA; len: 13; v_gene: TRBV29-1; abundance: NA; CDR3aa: CSVGGGPATEAFF; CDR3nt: TGCAGCGTTGGCGGGGGGCCCGCGACTGAAGCTTTCTTT
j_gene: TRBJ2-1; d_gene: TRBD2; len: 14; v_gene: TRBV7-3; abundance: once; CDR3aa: CASSLTPGGNEQFF; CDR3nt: TGTGCCAGCAGCTTGACGCCGGGAGGGAATGAGCAGTTCTTC
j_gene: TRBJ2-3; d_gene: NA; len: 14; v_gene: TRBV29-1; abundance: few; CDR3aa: CSVGGGQGADTQYF; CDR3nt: TGCAGCGTTGGGGGGGGGCAGGGTGCAGATACGCAGTATTTT
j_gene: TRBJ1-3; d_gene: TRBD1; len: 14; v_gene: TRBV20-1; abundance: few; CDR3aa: CSATGTVSGNTIYF; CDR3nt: TGCAGTGCTACCGGGACAGTCTCTGGAAACACCATATATTTT
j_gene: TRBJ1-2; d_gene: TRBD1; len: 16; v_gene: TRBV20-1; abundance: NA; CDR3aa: CSASSATGRINYGYTF; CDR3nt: TGCAGTGCTTCCAGCGCGACAGGGCGAATTAACTATGGCTACACCTTC
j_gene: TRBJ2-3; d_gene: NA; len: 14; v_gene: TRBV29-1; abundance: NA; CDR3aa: CSVARRTSTDTQYF; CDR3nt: TGCAGCGTTGCCCGACGGACTAGCACAGATACGCAGTATTTT
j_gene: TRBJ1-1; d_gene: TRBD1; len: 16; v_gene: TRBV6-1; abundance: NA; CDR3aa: CASSAIPTGRRPEAFF; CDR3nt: TGTGCCAGCAGTGCCATACCGACAGGGAGGAGGCCTGAAGCTTTCTTT
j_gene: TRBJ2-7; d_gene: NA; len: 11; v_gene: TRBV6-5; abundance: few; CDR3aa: CATQVGSEQYF; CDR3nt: TGTGCCACTCAGGTCGGGTCCGAGCAGTACTTC
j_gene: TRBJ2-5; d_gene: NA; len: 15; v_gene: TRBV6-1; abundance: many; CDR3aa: CASRQNSGTQETQYF; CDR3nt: TGTGCCAGCAGACAAAATAGCGGCACACAAGAGACCCAGTACTTC
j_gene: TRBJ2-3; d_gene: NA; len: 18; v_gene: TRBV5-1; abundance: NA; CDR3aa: CASSFAIQGRTSTDTQYF; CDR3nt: TGCGCCAGCAGCTTCGCTATACAGGGTAGAACCAGCACAGATACGCAGTATTTT